This TCR beta chain stems from a study of T cell repertoires in cytomegalovirus infection. Study conclusions and caveats: The response measured ex vivo was dominated by TCR beta clonotypes (HLA-C-restricted and CMV-specific).

The CDR3 sequence is 13 residues long. V dropped 1 base and J dropped 9 bases, with 7 bases sitting between them. Germline assignment: CDR1 SEHNR and CDR2 FQNEAQ (reference sequence). TCRdb called the reads again in MiXCR, with one record for every CDR3 protein. The sample has under 500,000 distinct CDR3 sequences, 40% to 50% seen once. Worth noting for this clonotype: Its antigen is not identified.

The chain joins TRBV7-9 to TRBJ1-6; D unclear. Sequencing was performed on cultured PBMCs, taken from culture after CMV antigen stimulation. The receptor comes from a human donor in good health (CMV status not recorded). Some clones in this sample may be carry-over from other donors' samples. This chain's CDR3 is CASSLGGGSPLHF. The DNA for the CDR3 is TGTGCCAGCAGCTTAGGTGGCGGTTCACCCCTCCACTTT.